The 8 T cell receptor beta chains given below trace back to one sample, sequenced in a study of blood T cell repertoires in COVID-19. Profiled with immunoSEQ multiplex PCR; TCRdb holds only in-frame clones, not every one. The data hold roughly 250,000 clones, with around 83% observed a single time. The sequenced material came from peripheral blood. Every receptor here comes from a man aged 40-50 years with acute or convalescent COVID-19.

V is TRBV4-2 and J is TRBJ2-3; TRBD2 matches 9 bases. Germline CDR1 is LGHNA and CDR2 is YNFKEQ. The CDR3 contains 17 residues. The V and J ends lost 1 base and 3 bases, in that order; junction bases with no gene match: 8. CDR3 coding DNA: TGTGCCAGCAGCCAAGGGCTGGCGGGGGGGCTAACAGATACGCAGTATTTT. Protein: CASSQGLAGGLTDTQYF.

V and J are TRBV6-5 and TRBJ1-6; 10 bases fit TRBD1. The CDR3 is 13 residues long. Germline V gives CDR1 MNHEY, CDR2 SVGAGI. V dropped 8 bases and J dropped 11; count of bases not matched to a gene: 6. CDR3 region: CASGTGEWPPLHF. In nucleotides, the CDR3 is TGTGCCAGCGGGACAGGGGAATGGCCACCCCTCCACTTT.

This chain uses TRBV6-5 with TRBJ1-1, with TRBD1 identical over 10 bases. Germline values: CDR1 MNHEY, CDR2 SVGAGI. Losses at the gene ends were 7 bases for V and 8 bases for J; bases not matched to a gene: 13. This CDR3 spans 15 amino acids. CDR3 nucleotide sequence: TGTGCCAGCAATCCCGGTGACAGGGGGCGGACGGAAGCTTTCTTT. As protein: CASNPGDRGRTEAFF.

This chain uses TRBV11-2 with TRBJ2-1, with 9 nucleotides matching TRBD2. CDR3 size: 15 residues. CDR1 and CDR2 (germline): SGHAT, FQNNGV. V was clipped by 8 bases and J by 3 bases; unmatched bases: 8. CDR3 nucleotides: TGTGCCAGCGTCCTCCAGCGGGGGGACTACAATGAGCAGTTCTTC. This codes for CASVLQRGDYNEQFF.

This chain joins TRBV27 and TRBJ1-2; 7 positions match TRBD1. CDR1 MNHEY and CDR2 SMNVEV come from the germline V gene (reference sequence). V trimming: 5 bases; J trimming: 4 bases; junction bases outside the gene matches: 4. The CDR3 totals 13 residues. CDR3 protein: CASSPGTVYGYTF. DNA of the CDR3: TGTGCCAGCAGTCCTGGGACAGTCTATGGCTACACCTTC.

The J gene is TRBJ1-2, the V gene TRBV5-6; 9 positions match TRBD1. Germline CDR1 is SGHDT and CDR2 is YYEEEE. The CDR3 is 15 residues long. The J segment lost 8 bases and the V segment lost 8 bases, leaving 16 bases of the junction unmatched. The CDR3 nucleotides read TGTGCCAGTTATACTCCGGGACAGGGCCTCGGGGGCTACACCTTC. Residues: CASYTPGQGLGGYTF.

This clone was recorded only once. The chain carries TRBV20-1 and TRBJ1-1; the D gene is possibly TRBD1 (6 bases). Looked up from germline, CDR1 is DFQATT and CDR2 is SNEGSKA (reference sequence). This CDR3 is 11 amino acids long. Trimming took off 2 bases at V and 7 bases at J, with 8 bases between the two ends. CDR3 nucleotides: TGCAGTGCTAGAAGACAGGTTGAAGCTTTCTTT. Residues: CSARRQVEAFF.

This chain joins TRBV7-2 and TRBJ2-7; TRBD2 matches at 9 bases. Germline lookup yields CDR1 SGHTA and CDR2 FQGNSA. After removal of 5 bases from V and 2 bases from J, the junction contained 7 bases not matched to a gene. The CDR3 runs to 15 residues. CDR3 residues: CASSPSGGLTYEQYF. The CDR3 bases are TGTGCCAGCAGCCCAAGCGGGGGGCTTACCTACGAGCAGTACTTC.